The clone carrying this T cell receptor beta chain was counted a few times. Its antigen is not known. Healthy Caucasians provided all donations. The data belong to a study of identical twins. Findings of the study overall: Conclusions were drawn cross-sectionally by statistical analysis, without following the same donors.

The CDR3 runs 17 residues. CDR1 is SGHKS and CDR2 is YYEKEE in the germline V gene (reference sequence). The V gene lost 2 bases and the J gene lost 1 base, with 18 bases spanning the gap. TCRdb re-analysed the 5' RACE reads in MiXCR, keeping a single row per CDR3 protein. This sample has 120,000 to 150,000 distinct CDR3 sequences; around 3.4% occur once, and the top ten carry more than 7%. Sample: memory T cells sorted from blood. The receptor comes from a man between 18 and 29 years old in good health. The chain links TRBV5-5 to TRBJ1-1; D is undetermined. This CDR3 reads CASSFAGYSGANTEAFF. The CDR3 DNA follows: TGTGCCAGCAGCTTTGCTGGTTACAGTGGCGCGAACACTGAAGCTTTCTTT.